These T cell receptor beta chains were read from a single sample in a study of blood T cells in healthy people across ages. Each CDR3 protein is one row after TCRdb ran MiXCR on the 5' RACE reads. The top ten clones hold around 2.1% of a sample with about 1.8 million distinct CDR3 sequences, about 49% of them seen once. Sequencing was done on a sample of blood. All receptors derive from a woman in her thirties or forties in good health. The CDR3 runs from the conserved cysteine through the conserved F or W. The D gene is left open where the match is weak. Part of the rows lack a size; the others show once, few, many or a class for expanded clones.

v_gene: TRBV27; abundance: .; d_gene: .; j_gene: TRBJ2-7; CDR3aa: CASTTRGRNEQYF; CDR3nt: TGTGCCAGCACGACCCGTGGGAGAAACGAGCAGTACTTC
v_gene: TRBV27; abundance: .; d_gene: .; j_gene: TRBJ1-2; CDR3aa: CASSQHNNYGYTF; CDR3nt: TGTGCCAGCAGCCAACATAATAACTATGGCTACACCTTC
v_gene: TRBV7-2; abundance: .; d_gene: .; j_gene: TRBJ1-1; CDR3aa: CASSRRGIGEAFF; CDR3nt: TGTGCCAGCAGCCGGAGGGGTATCGGAGAGGCTTTCTTT
v_gene: TRBV2; abundance: few; d_gene: .; j_gene: TRBJ2-7; CDR3aa: CASKTGGTYEQYF; CDR3nt: TGTGCCAGCAAGACGGGGGGCACCTACGAGCAGTACTTC
v_gene: TRBV10-3; abundance: .; d_gene: .; j_gene: TRBJ2-1; CDR3aa: CAISDGGVPYNEQFF; CDR3nt: TGTGCCATCAGTGACGGGGGAGTCCCCTACAATGAGCAGTTCTTC
v_gene: TRBV20-1; abundance: .; d_gene: .; j_gene: TRBJ2-2; CDR3aa: CSARVGSRNTGELFF; CDR3nt: TGCAGTGCTAGAGTTGGCTCAAGGAACACCGGGGAGCTGTTTTTT
v_gene: TRBV7-2; abundance: .; d_gene: .; j_gene: TRBJ2-5; CDR3aa: CASSLAGQVIQETQYF; CDR3nt: TGTGCCAGCAGCTTAGCGGGGCAGGTGATACAAGAGACCCAGTACTTC
v_gene: TRBV4-2; abundance: .; d_gene: .; j_gene: TRBJ1-2; CDR3aa: CASSQEHFSQATYGYTF; CDR3nt: TGTGCCAGCAGCCAAGAGCATTTCTCACAGGCAACTTATGGCTACACCTTC
v_gene: TRBV29-1; abundance: .; d_gene: .; j_gene: TRBJ1-2; CDR3aa: CSVEGGRSANYGYTF; CDR3nt: TGCAGCGTTGAAGGAGGCCGAAGTGCTAACTATGGCTACACCTTC
v_gene: TRBV5-6; abundance: .; d_gene: .; j_gene: TRBJ1-6; CDR3aa: CASSRRGSYNSPLHF; CDR3nt: TGTGCCAGCAGCCGGCGTGGCTCCTATAATTCACCCCTCCACTTT